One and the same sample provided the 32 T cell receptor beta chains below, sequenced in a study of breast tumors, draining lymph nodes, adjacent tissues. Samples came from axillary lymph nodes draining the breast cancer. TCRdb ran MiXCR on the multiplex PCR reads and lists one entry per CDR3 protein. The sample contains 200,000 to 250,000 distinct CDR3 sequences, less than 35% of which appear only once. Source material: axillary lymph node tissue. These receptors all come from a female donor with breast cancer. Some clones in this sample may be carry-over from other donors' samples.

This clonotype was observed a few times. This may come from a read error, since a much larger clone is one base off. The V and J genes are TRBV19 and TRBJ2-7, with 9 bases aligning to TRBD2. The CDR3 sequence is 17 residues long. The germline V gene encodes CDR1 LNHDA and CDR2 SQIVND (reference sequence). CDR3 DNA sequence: TGTGCCAGTAGTCCCCCGAGAGCAAGCGGGAGGATTCACGAGCAGTCCTTC. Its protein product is CASSPPRASGRIHEQSF.

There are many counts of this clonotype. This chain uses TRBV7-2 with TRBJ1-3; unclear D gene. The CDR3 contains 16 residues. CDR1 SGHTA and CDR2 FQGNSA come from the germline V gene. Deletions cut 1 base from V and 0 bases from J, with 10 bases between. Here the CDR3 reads CASSLGPGRSGNTIYF. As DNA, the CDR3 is TGTGCCAGCAGCTTAGGTCCCGGTCGCTCTGGAAACACCATATATTTT.

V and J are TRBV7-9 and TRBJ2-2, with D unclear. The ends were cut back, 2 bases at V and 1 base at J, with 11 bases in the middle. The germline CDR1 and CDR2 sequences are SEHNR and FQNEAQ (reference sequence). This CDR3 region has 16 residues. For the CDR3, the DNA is TGTGCCAGCAGCTTATCGGGTTCTGAGAACACCGGGGAGCTGTTTTTT. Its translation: CASSLSGSENTGELFF.

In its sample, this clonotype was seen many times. The CDR3 DNA reads TGTGCCATCCTTGGCAGGGAGGCCGGGGAGCTGTTTTTT. Protein sequence: CAILGREAGELFF. The chain combines TRBV10-3 with TRBJ2-2; the D gene is possibly TRBD2 (6 bases). The CDR3 runs to 13 residues. Germline-derived CDR1 and CDR2 are ENHRY and SYGVKD. The ends were cut back, 8 bases at V and 6 bases at J, with 13 bases in the middle.

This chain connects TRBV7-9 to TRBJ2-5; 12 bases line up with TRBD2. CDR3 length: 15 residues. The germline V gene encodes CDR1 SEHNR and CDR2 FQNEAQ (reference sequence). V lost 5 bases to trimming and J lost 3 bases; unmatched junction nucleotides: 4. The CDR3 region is CASSLASGGEETQYF. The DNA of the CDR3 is TGTGCCAGCAGCCTCGCTAGCGGGGGGGAAGAGACCCAGTACTTC.

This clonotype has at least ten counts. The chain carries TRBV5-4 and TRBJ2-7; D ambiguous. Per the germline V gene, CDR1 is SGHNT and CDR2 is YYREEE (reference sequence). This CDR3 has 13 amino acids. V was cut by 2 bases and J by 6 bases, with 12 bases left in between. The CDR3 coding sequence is TGTGCCAGCAGCTTCGGCGTGAGTGGCGAGCAGTACTTC. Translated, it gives CASSFGVSGEQYF.

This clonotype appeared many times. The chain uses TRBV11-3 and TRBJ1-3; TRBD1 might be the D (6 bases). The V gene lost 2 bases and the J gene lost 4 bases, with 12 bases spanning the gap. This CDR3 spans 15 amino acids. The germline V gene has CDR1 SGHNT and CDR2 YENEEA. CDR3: CASSLNSGAGNTIYF. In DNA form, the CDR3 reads TGTGCCAGCAGCTTAAATTCGGGGGCAGGAAACACCATATATTTT. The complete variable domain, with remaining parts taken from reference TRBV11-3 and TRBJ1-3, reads EAGVVQSPRYKIIEKKQPVAFWCNPISGHNTLYWYLQNLGQGPELLIRYENEEAVDDSQLPKDRFSAERLKGVDSTLKIQPAELGDSAVYLCASSLNSGAGNTIYFGEGSWLTVV.

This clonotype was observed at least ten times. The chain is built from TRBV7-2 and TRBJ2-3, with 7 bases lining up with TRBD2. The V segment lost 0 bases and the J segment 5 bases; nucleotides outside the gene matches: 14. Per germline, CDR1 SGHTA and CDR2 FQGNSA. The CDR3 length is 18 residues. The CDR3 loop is CASSLALRLGREKDTQYF. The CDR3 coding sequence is TGTGCCAGCAGCTTAGCACTTCGACTAGGGCGGGAGAAAGATACGCAGTATTTT.

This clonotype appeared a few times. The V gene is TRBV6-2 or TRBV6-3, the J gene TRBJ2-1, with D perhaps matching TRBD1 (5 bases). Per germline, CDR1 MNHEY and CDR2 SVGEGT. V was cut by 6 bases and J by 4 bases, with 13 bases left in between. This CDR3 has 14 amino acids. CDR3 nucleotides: TGTGCCAGCAGGGACACTGGGGCTTACAATGAGCAGTTCTTC. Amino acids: CASRDTGAYNEQFF.

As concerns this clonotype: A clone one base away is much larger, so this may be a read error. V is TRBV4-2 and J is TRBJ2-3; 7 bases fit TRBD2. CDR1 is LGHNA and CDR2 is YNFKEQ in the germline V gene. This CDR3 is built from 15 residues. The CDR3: CASSPRTSFMDTRYF. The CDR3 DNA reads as TGTGCCAGCAGCCCTCGGACTAGTTTCATGGATACGCGGTATTTT.

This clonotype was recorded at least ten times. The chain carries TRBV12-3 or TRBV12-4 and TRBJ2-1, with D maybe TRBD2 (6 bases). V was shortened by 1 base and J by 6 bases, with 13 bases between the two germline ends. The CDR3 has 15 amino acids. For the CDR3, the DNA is TGTGCCAGCAGTTTAGGTTCGGGGGAGTTCAATGAGCAGTTCTTC. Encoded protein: CASSLGSGEFNEQFF.

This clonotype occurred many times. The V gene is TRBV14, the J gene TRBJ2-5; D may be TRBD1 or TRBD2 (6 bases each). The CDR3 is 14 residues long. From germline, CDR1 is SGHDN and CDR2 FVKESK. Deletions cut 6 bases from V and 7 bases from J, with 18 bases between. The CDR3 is CASSRGAGQRTQYF. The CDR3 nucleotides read TGTGCCAGCAGTAGGGGGGCCGGACAGCGGACCCAGTACTTC. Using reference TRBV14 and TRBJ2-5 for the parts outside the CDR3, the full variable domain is EAGVTQFPSHSVIEKGQTVTLRCDPISGHDNLYWYRRVMGKEIKFLLHFVKESKQDESGMPNNRFLAERTGGTYSTLKVQPAELEDSGVYFCASSRGAGQRTQYFGPGTRLLVL.

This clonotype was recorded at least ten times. The CDR3 coding sequence is TGTGCCAGCAGCTTAGACATCTCTAGCACAGATACGCAGTATTTT. Translating it yields CASSLDISSTDTQYF. The rearrangement links TRBV7-6 to TRBJ2-3, with unresolved D. Germline CDR1 SGHVS, CDR2 FNYEAQ. Trimming took 1 base from V and 0 from J, leaving 8 bases between them. The CDR3 runs 15 residues.

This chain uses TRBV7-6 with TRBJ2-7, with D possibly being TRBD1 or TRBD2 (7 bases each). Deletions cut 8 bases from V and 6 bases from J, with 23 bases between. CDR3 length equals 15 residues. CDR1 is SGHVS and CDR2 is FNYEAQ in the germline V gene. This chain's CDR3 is CASGLGDREGGEQYF. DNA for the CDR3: TGTGCCAGCGGCCTAGGCGACAGGGAGGGCGGCGAGCAGTACTTC.

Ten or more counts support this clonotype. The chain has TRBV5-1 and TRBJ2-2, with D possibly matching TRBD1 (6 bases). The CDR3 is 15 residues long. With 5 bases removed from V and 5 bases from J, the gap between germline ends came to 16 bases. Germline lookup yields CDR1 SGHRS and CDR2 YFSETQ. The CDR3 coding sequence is TGCGCCAGCAGTGTTTCCACAGGGCGGACCGGGGAGCTGTTTTTT. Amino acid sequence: CASSVSTGRTGELFF.

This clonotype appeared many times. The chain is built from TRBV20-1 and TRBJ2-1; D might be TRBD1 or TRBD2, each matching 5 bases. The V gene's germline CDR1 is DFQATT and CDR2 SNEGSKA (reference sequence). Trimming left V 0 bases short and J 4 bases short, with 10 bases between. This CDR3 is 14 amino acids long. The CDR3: CSARDRGVYNEQFF. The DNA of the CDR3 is TGCAGTGCTAGAGATCGGGGCGTGTACAATGAGCAGTTCTTC.

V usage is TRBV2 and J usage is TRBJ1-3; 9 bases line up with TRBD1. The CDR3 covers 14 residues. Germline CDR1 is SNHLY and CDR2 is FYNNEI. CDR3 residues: CASLGQGGGNTIYF. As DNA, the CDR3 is TGTGCTAGTCTGGGACAGGGCGGCGGAAACACCATATATTTT. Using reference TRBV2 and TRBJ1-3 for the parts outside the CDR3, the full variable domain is EPEVTQTPSHQVTQMGQEVILRCVPISNHLYFYWYRQILGQKVEFLVSFYNNEISEKSEIFDDQFSVERPDGSNFTLKIRSTKLEDSAMYFCASLGQGGGNTIYFGEGSWLTVV.

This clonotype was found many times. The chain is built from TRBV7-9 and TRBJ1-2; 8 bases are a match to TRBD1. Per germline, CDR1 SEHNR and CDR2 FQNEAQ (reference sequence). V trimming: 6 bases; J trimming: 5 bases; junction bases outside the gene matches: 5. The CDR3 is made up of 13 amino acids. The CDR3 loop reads CASSLDRVYGYTF. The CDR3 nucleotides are TGTGCCAGCAGTCTGGACAGGGTTTATGGCTACACCTTC.

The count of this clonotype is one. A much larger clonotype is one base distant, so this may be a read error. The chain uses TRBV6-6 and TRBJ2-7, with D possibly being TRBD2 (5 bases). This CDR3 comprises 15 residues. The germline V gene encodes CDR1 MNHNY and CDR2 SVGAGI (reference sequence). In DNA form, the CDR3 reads TGTGCCGGCAGTGAATCAGCAGGCCGGGGCTACGAGCAGTACTTC. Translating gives CAGSESAGRGYEQYF.

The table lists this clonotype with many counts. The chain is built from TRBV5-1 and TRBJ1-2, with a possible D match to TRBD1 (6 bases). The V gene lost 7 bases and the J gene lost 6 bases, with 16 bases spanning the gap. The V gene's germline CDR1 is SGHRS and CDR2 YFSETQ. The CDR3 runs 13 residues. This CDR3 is CASSKGGDDGYTF. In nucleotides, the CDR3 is TGCGCCAGCTCTAAAGGGGGAGATGATGGCTACACCTTC.

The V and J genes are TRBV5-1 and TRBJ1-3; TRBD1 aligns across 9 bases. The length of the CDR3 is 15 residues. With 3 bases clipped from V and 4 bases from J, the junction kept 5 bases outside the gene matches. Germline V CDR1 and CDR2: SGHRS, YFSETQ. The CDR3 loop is CASSWDRAVGNTIYF. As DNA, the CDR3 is TGCGCCAGCAGCTGGGACAGGGCAGTCGGAAACACCATATATTTT.

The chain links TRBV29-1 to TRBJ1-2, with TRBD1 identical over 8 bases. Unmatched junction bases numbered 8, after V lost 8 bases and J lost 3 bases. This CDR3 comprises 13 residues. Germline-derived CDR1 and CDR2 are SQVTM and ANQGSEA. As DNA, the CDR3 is TGCAGCAGTTACTTGACAGGGGACTATGGCTACACCTTC. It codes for CSSYLTGDYGYTF. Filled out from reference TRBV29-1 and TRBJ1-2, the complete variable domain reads SAVISQKPSRDICQRGTSLTIQCQVDSQVTMMFWYRQQPGQSLTLIATANQGSEATYESGFVIDKFPISRPNLTFSTLTVSNMSPEDSSIYLCSSYLTGDYGYTFGSGTRLTVV.

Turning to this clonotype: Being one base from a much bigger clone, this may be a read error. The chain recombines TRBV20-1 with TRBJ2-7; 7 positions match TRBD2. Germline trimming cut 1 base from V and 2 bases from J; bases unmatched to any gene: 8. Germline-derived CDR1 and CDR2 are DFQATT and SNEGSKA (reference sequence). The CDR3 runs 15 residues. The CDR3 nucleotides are TGCAGTGCTAGAGCCCCCAGCGGGGTGACCTACGAGCAGTACTTC. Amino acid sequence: CSARAPSGVTYEQYF.

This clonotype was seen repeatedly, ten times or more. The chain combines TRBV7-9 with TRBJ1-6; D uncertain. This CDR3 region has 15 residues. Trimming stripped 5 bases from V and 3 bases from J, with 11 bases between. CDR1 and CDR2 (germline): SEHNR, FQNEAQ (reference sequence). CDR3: CASSTGLDYNSPLHF. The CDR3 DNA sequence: TGTGCCAGCAGCACCGGACTGGACTATAATTCACCCCTCCACTTT.

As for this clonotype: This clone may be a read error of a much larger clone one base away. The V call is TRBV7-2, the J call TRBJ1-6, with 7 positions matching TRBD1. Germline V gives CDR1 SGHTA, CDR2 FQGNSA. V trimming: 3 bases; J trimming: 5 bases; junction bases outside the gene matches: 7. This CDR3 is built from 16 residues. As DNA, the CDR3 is TGTGCCAGCAGCTTGGGCCCGGGACAGAATAATTCACCCCTCCACTTT. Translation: CASSLGPGQNNSPLHF.

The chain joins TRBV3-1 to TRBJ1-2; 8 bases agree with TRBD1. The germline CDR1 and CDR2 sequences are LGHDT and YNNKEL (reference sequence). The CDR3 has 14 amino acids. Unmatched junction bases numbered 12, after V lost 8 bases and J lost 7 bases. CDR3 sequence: CASGPSPGGGGYTF. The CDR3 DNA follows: TGTGCCAGCGGCCCTTCTCCAGGGGGCGGTGGCTACACCTTC.

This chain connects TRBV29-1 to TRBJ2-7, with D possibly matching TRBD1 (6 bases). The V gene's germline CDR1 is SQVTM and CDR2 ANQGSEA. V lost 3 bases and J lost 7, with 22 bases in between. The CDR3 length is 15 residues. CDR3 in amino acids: CSVEGTGQPLGEQYF. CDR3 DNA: TGCAGCGTTGAGGGGACCGGACAGCCTTTGGGGGAGCAGTACTTC.

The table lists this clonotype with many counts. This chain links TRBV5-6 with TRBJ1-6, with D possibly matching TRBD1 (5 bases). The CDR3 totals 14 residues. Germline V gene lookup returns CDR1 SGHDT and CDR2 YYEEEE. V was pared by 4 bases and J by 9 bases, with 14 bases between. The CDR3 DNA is TGTGCCAGCAGCACAAGGGCGGGGGTTTCACCCCTCCACTTT. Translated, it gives CASSTRAGVSPLHF.

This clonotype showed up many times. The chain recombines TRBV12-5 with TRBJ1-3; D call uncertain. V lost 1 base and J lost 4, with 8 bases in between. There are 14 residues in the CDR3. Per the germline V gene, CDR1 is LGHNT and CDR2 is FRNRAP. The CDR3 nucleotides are TGTGCTAGTGGTTTGGCATCGGGAGGAAACACCATATATTTT. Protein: CASGLASGGNTIYF.

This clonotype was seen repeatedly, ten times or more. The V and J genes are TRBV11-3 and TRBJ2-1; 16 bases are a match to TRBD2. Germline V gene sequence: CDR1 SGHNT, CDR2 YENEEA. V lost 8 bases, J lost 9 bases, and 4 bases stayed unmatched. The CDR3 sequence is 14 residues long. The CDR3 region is CASGTSGRVGEQFF. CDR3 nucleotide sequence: TGTGCCAGCGGGACTAGCGGGAGGGTAGGTGAGCAGTTCTTC. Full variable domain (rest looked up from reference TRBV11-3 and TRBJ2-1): EAGVVQSPRYKIIEKKQPVAFWCNPISGHNTLYWYLQNLGQGPELLIRYENEEAVDDSQLPKDRFSAERLKGVDSTLKIQPAELGDSAVYLCASGTSGRVGEQFFGPGTRLTVL.

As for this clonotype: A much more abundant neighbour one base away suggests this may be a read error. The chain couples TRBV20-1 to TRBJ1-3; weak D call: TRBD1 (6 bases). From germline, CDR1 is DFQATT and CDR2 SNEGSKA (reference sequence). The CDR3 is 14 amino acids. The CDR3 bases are TGCAGTGCTAAAGGGGACAACCTTGGAACCACCATATATTTT. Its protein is CSAKGDNLGTTIYF.

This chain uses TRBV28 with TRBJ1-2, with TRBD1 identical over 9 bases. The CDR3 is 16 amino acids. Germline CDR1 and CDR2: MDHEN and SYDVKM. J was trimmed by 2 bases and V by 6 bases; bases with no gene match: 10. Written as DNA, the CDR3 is TGTGCCAGCAGGAGTGGGACAGGGTGGTCGAACTATGGCTACACCTTC. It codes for CASRSGTGWSNYGYTF.